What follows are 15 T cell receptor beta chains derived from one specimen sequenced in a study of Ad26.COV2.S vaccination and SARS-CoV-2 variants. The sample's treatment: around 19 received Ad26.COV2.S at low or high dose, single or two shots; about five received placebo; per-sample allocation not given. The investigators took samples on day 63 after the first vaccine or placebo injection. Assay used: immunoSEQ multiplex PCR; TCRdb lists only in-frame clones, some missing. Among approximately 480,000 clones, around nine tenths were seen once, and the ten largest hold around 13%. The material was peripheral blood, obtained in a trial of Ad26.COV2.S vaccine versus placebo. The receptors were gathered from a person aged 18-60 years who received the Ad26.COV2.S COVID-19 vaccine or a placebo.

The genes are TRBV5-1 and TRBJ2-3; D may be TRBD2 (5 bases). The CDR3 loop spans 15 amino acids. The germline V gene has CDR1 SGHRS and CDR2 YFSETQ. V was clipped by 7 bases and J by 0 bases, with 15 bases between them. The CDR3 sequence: CASRWAGYSTDTQYF. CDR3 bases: TGCGCCAGCCGTTGGGCGGGCTATAGCACAGATACGCAGTATTTT.

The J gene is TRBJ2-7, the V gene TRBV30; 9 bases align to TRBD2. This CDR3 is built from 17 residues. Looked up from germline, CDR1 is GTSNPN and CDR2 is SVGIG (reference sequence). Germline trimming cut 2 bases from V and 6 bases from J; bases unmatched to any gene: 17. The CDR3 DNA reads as TGTGCCTGGAGTTCGTGGGGGCCTAGCGGGAAACGGTCCGAGCAGTACTTC. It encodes CAWSSWGPSGKRSEQYF.

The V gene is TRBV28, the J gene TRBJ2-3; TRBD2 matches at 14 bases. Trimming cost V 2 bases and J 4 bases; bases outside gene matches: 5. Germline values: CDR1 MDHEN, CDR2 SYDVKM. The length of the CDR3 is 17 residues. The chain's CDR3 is CASSLPGTSGSADTQYF. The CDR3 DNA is TGTGCCAGCAGTTTACCCGGGACTAGCGGGAGCGCAGATACGCAGTATTTT.

The CDR3 coding sequence is TGTGCCACCAGTGATTATGGTTACGAGCAGTACTTC. Translation: CATSDYGYEQYF. This chain joins TRBV24-1 and TRBJ2-7; D not certain. The CDR3 totals 12 residues. Germline CDR1 is KGHDR and CDR2 is SFDVKD. V lost 2 bases and J lost 4, with 5 bases in between.

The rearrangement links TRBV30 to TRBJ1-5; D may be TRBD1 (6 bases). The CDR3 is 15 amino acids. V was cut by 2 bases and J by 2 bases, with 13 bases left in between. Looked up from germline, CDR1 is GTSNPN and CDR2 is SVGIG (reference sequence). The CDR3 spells CAWSTGLPGNQPQHF. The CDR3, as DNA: TGTGCCTGGAGTACAGGGCTACCGGGCAATCAGCCCCAGCATTTT.

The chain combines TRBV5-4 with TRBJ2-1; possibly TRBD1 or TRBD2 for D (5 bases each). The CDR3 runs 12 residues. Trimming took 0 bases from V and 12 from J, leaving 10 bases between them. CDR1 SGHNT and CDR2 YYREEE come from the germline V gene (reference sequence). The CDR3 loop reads CASSLAGTRQFF. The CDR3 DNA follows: TGTGCCAGCAGCTTGGCCGGGACGAGGCAGTTCTTC. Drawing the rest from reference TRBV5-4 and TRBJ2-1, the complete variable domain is ETGVTQSPTHLIKTRGQQVTLRCSSQSGHNTVSWYQQALGQGPQFIFQYYREEENGRGNFPPRFSGLQFPNYSSELNVNALELDDSALYLCASSLAGTRQFFGPGTRLTVL.

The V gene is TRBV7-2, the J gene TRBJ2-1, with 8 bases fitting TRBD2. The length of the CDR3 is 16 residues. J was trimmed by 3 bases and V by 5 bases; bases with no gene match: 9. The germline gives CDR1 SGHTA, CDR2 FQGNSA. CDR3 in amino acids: CASSLKRELFYNEQFF. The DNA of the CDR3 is TGTGCCAGCAGCCTAAAGCGGGAGCTCTTCTACAATGAGCAGTTCTTC.

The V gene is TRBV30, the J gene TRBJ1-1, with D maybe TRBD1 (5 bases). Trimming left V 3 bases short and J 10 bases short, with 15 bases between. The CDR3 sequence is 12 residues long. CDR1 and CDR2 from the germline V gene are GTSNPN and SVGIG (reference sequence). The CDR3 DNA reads TGTGCCTGGAGCCCCATCCCCGGGGGAGCTTTCTTT. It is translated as CAWSPIPGGAFF.

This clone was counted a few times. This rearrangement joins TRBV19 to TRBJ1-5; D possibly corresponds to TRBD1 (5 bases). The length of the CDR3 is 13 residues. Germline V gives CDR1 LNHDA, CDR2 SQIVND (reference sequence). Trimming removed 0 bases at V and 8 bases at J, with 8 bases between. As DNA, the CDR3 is TGTGCCAGTAGTATAGAAGCAGGGAAGCCCCAGCATTTT. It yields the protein CASSIEAGKPQHF.

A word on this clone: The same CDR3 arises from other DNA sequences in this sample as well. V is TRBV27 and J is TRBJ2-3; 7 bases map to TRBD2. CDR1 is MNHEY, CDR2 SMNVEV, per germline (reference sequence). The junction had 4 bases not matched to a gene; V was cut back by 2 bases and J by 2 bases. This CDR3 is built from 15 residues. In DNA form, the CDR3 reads TGTGCCAGCAGTTTAGGCCTAGCGGCCACAGATACGCAGTATTTT. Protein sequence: CASSLGLAATDTQYF.

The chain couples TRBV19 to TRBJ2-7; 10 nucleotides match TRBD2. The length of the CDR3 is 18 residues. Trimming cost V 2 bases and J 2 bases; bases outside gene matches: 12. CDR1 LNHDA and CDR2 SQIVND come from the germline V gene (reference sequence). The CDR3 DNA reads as TGTGCCAGTAGTATATCCGGGGTAGCGGGAGGCCCCCCCTACGAGCAGTACTTC. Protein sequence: CASSISGVAGGPPYEQYF.

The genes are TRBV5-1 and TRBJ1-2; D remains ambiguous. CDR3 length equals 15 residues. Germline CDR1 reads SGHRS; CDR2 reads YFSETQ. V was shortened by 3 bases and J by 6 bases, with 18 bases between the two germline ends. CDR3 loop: CASSWLQGIGDGYTF. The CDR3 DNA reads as TGCGCCAGCAGCTGGCTGCAAGGCATCGGGGATGGCTACACCTTC.

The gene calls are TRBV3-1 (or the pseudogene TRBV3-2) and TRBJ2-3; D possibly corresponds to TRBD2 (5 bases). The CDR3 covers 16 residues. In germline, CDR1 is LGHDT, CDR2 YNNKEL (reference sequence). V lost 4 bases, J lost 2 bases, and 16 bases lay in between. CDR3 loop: CASSRGRYSPTDTQYF. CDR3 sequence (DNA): TGTGCCAGCAGCCGCGGGCGGTACAGCCCCACAGATACGCAGTATTTT.

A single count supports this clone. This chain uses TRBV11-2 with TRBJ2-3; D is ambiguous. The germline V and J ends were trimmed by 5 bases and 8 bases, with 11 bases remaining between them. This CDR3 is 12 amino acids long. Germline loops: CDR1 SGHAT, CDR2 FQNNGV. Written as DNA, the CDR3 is TGTGCCAGCAGCCCCCTCAAGGGTACGCAGTATTTT. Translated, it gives CASSPLKGTQYF.

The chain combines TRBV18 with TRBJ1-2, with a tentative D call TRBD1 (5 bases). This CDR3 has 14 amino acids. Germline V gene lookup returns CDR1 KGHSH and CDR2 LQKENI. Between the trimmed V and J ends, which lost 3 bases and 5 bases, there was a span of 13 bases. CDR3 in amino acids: CASSPGGGDYGYTF. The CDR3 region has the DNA TGTGCCAGCTCACCCGGCGGGGGAGATTATGGCTACACCTTC.